A single sample gave rise to the 3 T cell receptor beta chains below, sequenced in a study of T cell responses to AZD1222 COVID-19 vaccine. Method: immunoSEQ multiplex PCR; TCRdb's copy keeps in-frame clones and lacks some. The table records 65,000 to 80,000 clones, 88% of them present only once. The source material was peripheral blood, sampled 28 days after the second dose of the MenACWY control vaccine. These receptors were taken from an adult who received the MenACWY meningococcal vaccine as a control.

V gene TRBV15 combines with J gene TRBJ2-3; the match to TRBD1 covers 9 bases. The CDR3 runs 14 residues. The germline V gene has CDR1 LNHNV and CDR2 YYDKDF (reference sequence). The V segment lost 8 bases and the J segment 4 bases; nucleotides outside the gene matches: 7. In DNA, the CDR3 is TGTGCCACCCTCCGGGACAGGGCTCCAGATACGCAGTATTTT. Protein sequence: CATLRDRAPDTQYF.

V and J are TRBV5-1 and TRBJ1-2; D ambiguous. Trimming removed 1 base at V and 5 bases at J, with 15 bases between. The CDR3 spans 15 residues. The germline V gene has CDR1 SGHRS and CDR2 YFSETQ. CDR3 sequence reads: CASSLNAGGEYGYTF. The DNA of the CDR3 is TGCGCCAGCAGCTTGAATGCAGGTGGGGAATATGGCTACACCTTC.

The chain has TRBV11-2 and TRBJ2-7; TRBD1 is a possible D gene (6 bases). The CDR3 is 13 amino acids. Germline-derived CDR1 and CDR2 are SGHAT and FQNNGV. Trimming took 4 bases from V and 1 from J, leaving 8 bases between them. CDR3 coding DNA: TGTGCCAGCAGCTCAACAGGGTCCTACGAGCAGTACTTC. It codes for CASSSTGSYEQYF.